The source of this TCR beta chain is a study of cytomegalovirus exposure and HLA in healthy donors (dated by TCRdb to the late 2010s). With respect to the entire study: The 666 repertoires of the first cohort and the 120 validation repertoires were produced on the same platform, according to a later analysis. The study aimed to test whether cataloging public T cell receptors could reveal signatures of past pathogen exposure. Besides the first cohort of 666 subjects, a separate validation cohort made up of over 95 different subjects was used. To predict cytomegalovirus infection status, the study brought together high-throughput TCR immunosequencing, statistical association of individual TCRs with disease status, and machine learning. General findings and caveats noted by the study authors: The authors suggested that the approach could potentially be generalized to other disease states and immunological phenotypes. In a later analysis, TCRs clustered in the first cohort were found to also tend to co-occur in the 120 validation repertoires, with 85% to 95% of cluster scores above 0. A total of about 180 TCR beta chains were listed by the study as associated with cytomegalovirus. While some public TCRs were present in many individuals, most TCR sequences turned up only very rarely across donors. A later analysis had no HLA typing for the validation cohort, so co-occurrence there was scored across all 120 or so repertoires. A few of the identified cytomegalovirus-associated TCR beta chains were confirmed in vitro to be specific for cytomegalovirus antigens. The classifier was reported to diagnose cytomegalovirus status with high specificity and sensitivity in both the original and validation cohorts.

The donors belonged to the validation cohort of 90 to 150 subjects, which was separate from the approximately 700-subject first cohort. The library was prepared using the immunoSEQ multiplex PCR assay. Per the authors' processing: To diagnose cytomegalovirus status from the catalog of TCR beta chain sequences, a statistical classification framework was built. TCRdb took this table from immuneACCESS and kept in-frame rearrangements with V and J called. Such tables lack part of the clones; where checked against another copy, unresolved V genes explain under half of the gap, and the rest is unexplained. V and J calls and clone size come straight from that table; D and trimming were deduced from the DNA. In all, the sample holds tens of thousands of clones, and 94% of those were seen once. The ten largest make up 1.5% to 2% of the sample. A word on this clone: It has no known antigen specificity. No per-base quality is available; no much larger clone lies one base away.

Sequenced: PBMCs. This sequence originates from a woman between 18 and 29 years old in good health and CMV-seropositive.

The nucleotides read TGTGCCAGCCGATCCTTCGGACAGGGGGCGTTTGGCTACACCTTC. This yields the protein CASRSFGQGAFGYTF. The sequence links TRBV6-5 to TRBJ1-2; TRBD1 lines up with 11 middle nucleotides. For this chain, trimming is 8 bases at the V end and 7 bases at the J end, and the number of junction bases without a gene match is 12. Counted from cysteine to phenylalanine, this CDR3 has 15 amino acids. Only the CDR3 portion is preserved as DNA: 45 bases, with reading frame beginning at the first base. From the germline V gene, CDR1 is MNHEY and CDR2 is SVGAGI.